A selection of T cell receptor beta chains follows, all from one sample in a study of blood T cell repertoires in COVID-19. Clones were sequenced by immunoSEQ multiplex PCR, and TCRdb holds only the in-frame ones, with some missing. The table shows around 220,000 clones, with more than 80% occurring only once. Input material: peripheral blood. The receptors derive from a woman aged 80 or over with acute or convalescent COVID-19. Each CDR3 is given with its conserved first and last residue. D genes are given only for firm matches. Expanded clones get a size class; other rows say once, few or many, or leave the size out.

j_call	d_call	clone_size	cdr3_length	v_call	cdr3_aa	cdr3_nt
TRBJ2-3	-	-	16	TRBV20-1	CSASIALADGTDTQYF	TGCAGTGCTAGTATCGCGTTAGCGGATGGCACAGATACGCAGTATTTT
TRBJ2-3	TRBD1	-	17	TRBV9	CASSASPGTGVTDTQYF	TGTGCCAGCAGCGCCTCTCCCGGGACAGGAGTCACAGATACGCAGTATTTT
TRBJ2-1	-	-	12	TRBV6-5	CASSYSLNEQFF	TGTGCCAGCAGTTACTCACTAAATGAGCAGTTCTTC
TRBJ1-2	TRBD1	-	16	TRBV19	CASRTTGTGVGYGYTF	TGTGCCAGTAGGACCACCGGGACAGGGGTCGGCTATGGCTACACCTTC
TRBJ1-1	-	-	15	TRBV30	CACLKPKGLSTEAFF	TGTGCCTGCCTTAAACCCAAGGGGTTGAGCACTGAAGCTTTCTTT
TRBJ2-7	TRBD2	few	16	TRBV5-1	CASSLGLGLAGDEQYF	TGCGCCAGCAGCTTGGGTTTGGGACTAGCGGGAGACGAGCAGTACTTC
TRBJ2-3	-	once	13	TRBV5-4	CASSFPGADTQYF	TGTGCCAGCAGCTTTCCCGGGGCAGATACGCAGTATTTT
TRBJ1-6	-	-	13	TRBV12-3/TRBV12-4	CASRLGRNSPLHF	TGTGCCAGCAGGTTAGGGAGGAATTCACCCCTCCACTTT
TRBJ2-2	-	once	16	TRBV3-1/TRBV3-2	CASSELVTSNTGELFF	TGTGCCAGCAGCGAACTGGTTACCTCGAACACCGGGGAGCTGTTTTTT
TRBJ1-6	TRBD1	-	16	TRBV7-2	CASSFREGQLSSPLHF	TGTGCCAGCAGCTTTCGTGAGGGACAGTTGAGTTCACCCCTCCACTTT
TRBJ1-1	TRBD1	-	14	TRBV7-9	CASSPTGTATEAFF	TGTGCCAGCAGCCCAACCGGGACAGCCACTGAAGCTTTCTTT
TRBJ2-7	-	-	13	TRBV6-5	CASSYSRGGEQYF	TGTGCCAGCAGTTACTCGCGGGGAGGCGAGCAGTACTTC
TRBJ1-2	-	-	16	TRBV6-5	CASSYGASAGYYGYTF	TGTGCCAGCAGTTACGGAGCTTCCGCTGGTTACTATGGCTACACCTTC
TRBJ1-1	-	-	13	TRBV19	CASSSTRYTEAFF	TGTGCCAGTAGTTCCACGAGGTACACTGAAGCTTTCTTT
TRBJ1-4	-	-	14	TRBV5-5	CASSLSGQNEKLFF	TGTGCCAGCAGCTTAAGTGGACAGAATGAAAAACTGTTTTTT
TRBJ1-1	TRBD1	-	16	TRBV11-2	CASSTWDRVADTEAFF	TGTGCCAGCAGCACTTGGGACAGGGTGGCGGACACTGAAGCTTTCTTT
TRBJ1-3	-	-	11	TRBV28	CAGSLGNTIYF	TGTGCCGGATCACTAGGAAACACCATATATTTT
TRBJ1-4	-	-	15	TRBV28	CASSSPQGSNEKLFF	TGTGCCAGCAGTTCCCCACAGGGCTCTAATGAAAAACTGTTTTTT
TRBJ1-5	-	-	13	TRBV2	CASSTGSNQPQHF	TGTGCCAGTTCTACAGGGAGCAATCAGCCCCAGCATTTT
TRBJ2-7	-	many	14	TRBV7-8	CASSLQGQTYEQYF	TGTGCCAGCAGCTTACAGGGGCAGACCTACGAGCAGTACTTC
TRBJ2-7	-	few	12	TRBV18	CASSGSSYEQYF	TGTGCCAGCTCGGGGAGCTCCTACGAGCAGTACTTC
TRBJ1-1	TRBD1	-	15	TRBV2	CASSEEWTGYTEAFF	TGTGCCAGCAGTGAAGAGTGGACAGGGTACACTGAAGCTTTCTTT
TRBJ1-5	-	-	14	TRBV6-2/TRBV6-3	CASSWGGDNQPQHF	TGTGCCAGCAGTTGGGGGGGGGACAATCAGCCCCAGCATTTT
TRBJ1-3	-	-	12	TRBV28	CASTDSGNTIYF	TGTGCCAGCACGGACAGCGGAAACACCATATATTTT
TRBJ1-2	-	few	16	TRBV7-2	CASSLSRQTSNYGYTF	TGTGCCAGCAGCTTAAGTCGACAGACCTCTAACTATGGCTACACCTTC
TRBJ2-5	-	once	16	TRBV5-1	CASSLALTGWGETQYF	TGCGCCAGCAGCTTGGCCCTTACAGGGTGGGGAGAGACCCAGTACTTC
TRBJ2-2	TRBD1	-	13	TRBV24-1	CATRQGNTGELFF	TGTGCCACAAGACAGGGAAACACCGGGGAGCTGTTTTTT
TRBJ1-3	TRBD1	once	17	TRBV7-6	CASSLSGGTASGNTIYF	TGTGCCAGCAGCTTAAGTGGGGGGACAGCCTCTGGAAACACCATATATTTT
TRBJ2-5	-	-	12	TRBV29-1	CSVESSKETQYF	TGCAGCGTTGAATCGAGTAAAGAGACCCAGTACTTC
TRBJ2-7	-	-	14	TRBV6-1	CASSEGGRNDEQYF	TGTGCCAGCAGTGAAGGGGGCAGAAATGACGAGCAGTACTTC
TRBJ2-1	TRBD2	-	14	TRBV7-6	CASSHSGVYNEQFF	TGTGCCAGCAGCCATAGCGGGGTCTACAATGAGCAGTTCTTC
TRBJ2-5	-	-	12	TRBV14	CASSQSRKTQYF	TGTGCCAGCAGCCAATCGAGAAAGACCCAGTACTTC
TRBJ1-6	-	few	15	TRBV3-1/TRBV3-2	CASSQNRAGNSPLHF	TGTGCCAGCAGCCAGAACAGGGCTGGCAATTCACCCCTCCACTTT
TRBJ1-1	-	-	15	TRBV27	CASSFHRRGDTEAFF	TGTGCCAGCAGTTTCCATAGGAGAGGTGACACTGAAGCTTTCTTT
TRBJ2-5	TRBD2	-	19	TRBV18	CASSAGGSGNSWGPGTQYF	TGTGCCAGCTCAGCGGGGGGTAGCGGGAATTCCTGGGGCCCGGGGACCCAGTACTTC
TRBJ2-5	TRBD1	-	14	TRBV7-6	CASSGQTGGETQYF	TGTGCCAGCAGCGGACAGACAGGGGGTGAGACCCAGTACTTC
TRBJ2-5	-	few	15	TRBV5-1	CASSPASGRQETQYF	TGCGCCAGCAGCCCGGCCAGCGGGCGCCAAGAGACCCAGTACTTC
TRBJ1-6	TRBD1	-	15	TRBV7-2	CASSATGTGNSPLHF	TGTGCCAGCAGCGCCACCGGGACAGGAAATTCACCCCTCCACTTT
TRBJ1-3	-	-	16	TRBV5-1	CASSLGGVASGNTIYF	TGCGCCAGCAGCTTGGGCGGGGTAGCATCTGGAAACACCATATATTTT